The present T cell receptor (beta chain) was sequenced within a study of vaccination and CD4 T cells after COVID-19. Study overall: Every culture used as a control got a CEFX pool, an HIV-1 Nef pool, or no peptide.

This clonotype came up a few times. The antigen remains undetermined. Germline V gene lookup returns CDR1 MNHEY and CDR2 SMNVEV (reference sequence). With 4 bases clipped from V and 8 bases from J, the junction kept 4 bases outside the gene matches. This CDR3 has 13 residues. Sequenced with the Oncomine TCR Beta short-read assay was DNA taken from cultured CD4+ T cells. One entry per CDR3 protein, called by TCRdb with MiXCR from the PCR reads. The sample includes 12,000 to 15,000 distinct CDR3 sequences, about 50% seen only once; the top ten take around 12%. Treatment defined: approximately 9-day PBMC culture with coronavirus spike peptide pools or control peptides (ViraFEST assay). PCR tests turned positive between March and December 2020, before US Alpha, Beta and Delta variants. Per well, 2 million to 2.5 million PBMCs were cultured in the presence of about 10 IU/ml IL-2 and approximately 9.5 ug/ml peptide pools. Following culture for around eleven days, CD4+ T cells were isolated by negative selection.

The receptor was isolated from a human donor who had recovered from COVID-19. Input material: CD4+ T cells from blood, cultured in vitro. The chain is built from TRBV27 and TRBJ2-3; 9 bases line up with TRBD2. CDR3 loop: CASSSASGVTQYF. The CDR3 DNA is TGTGCCAGCAGTTCAGCTAGCGGGGTTACGCAGTATTTT.